This T cell receptor beta chain was captured by sequencing in a study of blood T cell repertoires in COVID-19. Study overall: The study drew acute and convalescent COVID-19 samples from the United States, Italy and Spain. PBMCs, B-cell-depleted T cells, or T cells were the source of the cDNA or gDNA that made up the material.

In the authors' methods: The authors estimated nucleated cell counts from reference gene primer amplification. Sequencing was performed with immunoSEQ multiplex PCR; in TCRdb, only in-frame clones are kept and a portion is missing. V and J calls and clone size are given by that table; D and trimming were obtained from the DNA. The sample shows 52,000 or so clones, 90% of them seen only once. Trimming took 2 bases from V and 5 from J; bases not matched to a gene: 5. CDR1 SGHAT and CDR2 FQDESV come from the germline V gene (reference sequence). The length of the CDR3 is 15 residues. The source of this sequence is a human donor in a cohort sampled during active COVID-19. Sequencing was done on a sample of peripheral blood. The chain joins TRBV11-1 to TRBJ2-1; 8 bases agree with TRBD2. CDR3 nucleotide sequence: TGTGCCAGCAGCTTACGAACTAGCGGCCACAATGAGCAGTTCTTC. Translating it yields CASSLRTSGHNEQFF.